These 30 T cell receptor beta chains share one sample of origin, sequenced in a study of type 1 and type 2 diabetes patients. The PCR template was genomic DNA. Amplification of the beta chain CDR3 used 30 forward and 13 reverse multiplex primers. In TCRdb, the multiplex PCR reads were re-called with MiXCR into one record per CDR3 protein. The sample contains 250,000 or so distinct CDR3 sequences, more than 40% of which appear only once. Sequenced material: peripheral blood mononuclear cells (PBMCs). Receptor source: a man aged 18 to 29 with type 2 diabetes.

In this sample, this clonotype turned up a few times. This sequence joins TRBV19 and TRBJ2-3, with TRBD2 matching over 14 bases. Germline V CDR1 and CDR2: LNHDA, SQIVND (reference sequence). J gave up 6 bases and V 6 bases, and 8 bases lay outside the gene matches. The CDR3 sequence is 16 residues long. DNA for the CDR3: TGTGCCAGTAGGGACCCAGGACTAGCGGGAGGTGATACGCAGTATTTT. Its protein product is CASRDPGLAGGDTQYF. Looking up the rest from reference TRBV19 and TRBJ2-3 gives the full variable domain: DGGITQSPKYLFRKEGQNVTLSCEQNLNHDAMYWYRQDPGQGLRLIYYSQIVNDFQKGDIAEGYSVSREKKESFPLTVTSAQKNPTAFYLCASRDPGLAGGDTQYFGPGTRLTVL.

The V gene is TRBV7-6, the J gene TRBJ1-1; 7 bases are shared with TRBD1. CDR1 and CDR2 (germline): SGHVS, FNYEAQ. The ends lost 5 bases at V and 5 bases at J; junction bases unmatched: 11. The CDR3 totals 15 residues. This CDR3 reads CASSPGTGVVTEAFF. The CDR3 DNA follows: TGTGCCAGCAGCCCAGGAACAGGGGTTGTAACTGAAGCTTTCTTT.

The V call is TRBV6-2 or TRBV6-3, the J call TRBJ2-7; possibly TRBD1 for D (6 bases). Germline lookup yields CDR1 MNHEY and CDR2 SVGEGT. Trimming removed 8 bases at V and 1 base at J, with 12 bases between. CDR3 length: 13 amino acids. CDR3 amino acids: CASGGMPSYEQYF. CDR3 DNA sequence: TGTGCCAGCGGGGGCATGCCTTCCTACGAGCAGTACTTC.

The V call is TRBV5-1, the J call TRBJ2-6; weak D call: TRBD1 (6 bases). Germline V gene lookup returns CDR1 SGHRS and CDR2 YFSETQ. The V end lost 3 bases, the J end lost 3 bases, and 13 bases lay between the germline ends. This CDR3 has 16 residues. For the CDR3, the DNA is TGCGCCAGCAGCTCGTACAGGGACCGTGGGGCCAACGTCCTGACTTTC. Protein: CASSSYRDRGANVLTF.

This clonotype was detected once. The chain carries TRBV28 and TRBJ1-5; 11 positions agree with TRBD1. The CDR3 length is 16 residues. Unmatched junction bases numbered 10, after V lost 6 bases and J lost 6 bases. Germline loops: CDR1 MDHEN, CDR2 SYDVKM. The CDR3 loop reads CASRGTGGLSGQPQHF. The CDR3 nucleotides read TGTGCCAGCAGGGGGACAGGGGGGTTGTCGGGTCAGCCCCAGCATTTT.

This clonotype was found a few times. The V gene is TRBV24-1, the J gene TRBJ2-5; 13 nucleotides align to TRBD2. After removal of 3 bases from V and 5 bases from J, the junction contained 14 bases not matched to a gene. There are 19 residues in the CDR3. Germline CDR1 KGHDR, CDR2 SFDVKD. The CDR3 coding sequence is TGTGCCACCAGTGATCAGGGGGGACTAGCGGGACCAGCCGGGGAGACCCAGTACTTC. This encodes CATSDQGGLAGPAGETQYF.

As to this clonotype: The conserved phenylalanine or tryptophan normally closing the CDR3 is absent here, so this likely arose from a read error. This chain connects TRBV7-8 to TRBJ2-3; D is possibly TRBD1 (5 bases). The CDR3 is 16 amino acids. V dropped 2 bases and J dropped 4 bases, with 16 bases sitting between them. Germline values: CDR1 SGHVS, CDR2 FQNEAQ. The CDR3 bases are TGTGCCAGCAGCTTACCCGAAGGGGCAGTACCAGATACGCAGTATCTT. Protein: CASSLPEGAVPDTQYL.

This clonotype was detected a few times. V is TRBV6-4 and J is TRBJ2-2; D call uncertain. V was clipped by 1 base and J by 8 bases, with 8 bases between them. Germline V gives CDR1 MRHNA, CDR2 SNTAGT. The CDR3 extends over 13 amino acids. CDR3 sequence (DNA): TGTGCCAGCAGTGACTACCATCCGGGGGAGCTGTTTTTT. The encoded protein is CASSDYHPGELFF.

Worth noting for this clonotype: One junction end disagrees with the germline gene, perhaps due to a read error. The chain carries TRBV30 and TRBJ2-7, with a weak D call TRBD2 (5 bases). This CDR3 has 14 residues. Per germline, CDR1 GTSNPN and CDR2 SVGIG (reference sequence). CDR3 DNA sequence: TGTGACTGGAGTGTACTAGGGCTGAACTACGAGCAGTACTTC. Amino acids: CDWSVLGLNYEQYF.

The V gene is TRBV28, the J gene TRBJ1-2; 7 nucleotides agree with TRBD1. CDR1 and CDR2 (germline): MDHEN, SYDVKM. The CDR3 runs to 15 residues. V shed 5 bases and J 4 bases; nucleotides not matched to a gene: 10. In nucleotides, the CDR3 is TGTGCCAGCAGTATCACGGACAGGTTATTCTATGGCTACACCTTC. Translating it yields CASSITDRLFYGYTF.

The count of this clonotype is one. The junction differs from germline at one of its ends, possibly a read error. The V and J genes are TRBV10-2 and TRBJ1-4; D is perhaps TRBD1 (6 bases). The germline V gene has CDR1 WSHSY and CDR2 SAAADI. The CDR3 runs 14 residues. CDR3 amino acids: CASSMDSVGEKLFF. As DNA, the CDR3 is TGTGCCAGCAGTATGGACAGTGTAGGAGAAAAACTGTTTTTT.

This clonotype was counted between two and nine times. The chain combines TRBV13 with TRBJ1-2, with a possible D match to TRBD1 (5 bases). V dropped 3 bases and J dropped 5 bases, with 13 bases sitting between them. The CDR3 is 14 amino acids. Germline loops: CDR1 PRHDT, CDR2 FYEKMQ (reference sequence). Written as DNA, the CDR3 is TGTGCCAGCAGCTTGGGACCCCAATGGTATGGCTACACCTTC. This sequence encodes CASSLGPQWYGYTF.

This chain connects TRBV7-3 to TRBJ1-1; D call uncertain. The V gene lost 6 bases and the J gene lost 2 bases, with 19 bases spanning the gap. The CDR3 totals 16 residues. Germline assignment: CDR1 SGHTA and CDR2 FQGTGA. CDR3 in DNA: TGTGCCAGCAGACATAACGAGCAGTACCCAAACACTGAAGCTTTCTTT. Amino acid sequence: CASRHNEQYPNTEAFF. The complete variable domain, with remaining parts taken from reference TRBV7-3 and TRBJ1-1, reads GAGVSQTPSNKVTEKGKYVELRCDPISGHTALYWYRQSLGQGPEFLIYFQGTGAADDSGLPNDRFFAVRPEGSVSTLKIQRTERGDSAVYLCASRHNEQYPNTEAFFGQGTRLTVV.

With respect to this clonotype: Since a much larger clone is just one base distant, this may be a read error. The rearrangement joins TRBV11-3 to TRBJ2-5, with no clear D. V lost 5 bases, J lost 5 bases, and 6 bases lay in between. Germline lookup yields CDR1 SGHNT and CDR2 YENEEA. The CDR3 runs to 11 residues. In DNA form, the CDR3 reads TGTGCCAGCAGCCCCGCGGAGACCCAGTACTTC. It is translated as CASSPAETQYF.

The chain has TRBV29-1 and TRBJ2-7; a possible D gene is TRBD2 (7 bases). Germline-derived CDR1 and CDR2 are SQVTM and ANQGSEA. This CDR3 is built from 16 residues. With 5 bases removed from V and 4 bases from J, the gap between germline ends came to 24 bases. The CDR3 here is CSVTWGRESKLYEQYF. The CDR3 DNA sequence: TGCAGCGTTACCTGGGGGCGGGAGTCGAAGTTATACGAGCAGTACTTC.

The V and J genes are TRBV28 and TRBJ1-1; no reliable D call. The germline gives CDR1 MDHEN, CDR2 SYDVKM. The CDR3 runs to 13 residues. V lost 5 bases and J 6 bases, leaving 13 bases between the germline ends. The CDR3 here is CASSHRGDSEAFF. CDR3 in DNA: TGTGCCAGCAGTCACCGTGGAGACTCTGAAGCTTTCTTT. The full variable domain, with the rest looked up from reference TRBV28 and TRBJ1-1, is DVKVTQSSRYLVKRTGEKVFLECVQDMDHENMFWYRQDPGLGLRLIYFSYDVKMKEKGDIPEGYSVSREKKERFSLILESASTNQTSMYLCASSHRGDSEAFFGQGTRLTVV.

In this sample, this clonotype turned up a few times. The chain uses TRBV6-5 and TRBJ2-7; D is undetermined. V was shortened by 5 bases and J by 3 bases, with 8 bases between the two germline ends. The CDR3 is 12 residues long. Germline values: CDR1 MNHEY, CDR2 SVGAGI. The CDR3 here is CASSPDNYEQYF. DNA of the CDR3: TGTGCCAGCAGTCCTGATAACTACGAGCAGTACTTC.

CDR3 sequence: CASRKRGLVQETQYF. In DNA form, the CDR3 reads TGTGCCAGCAGAAAACGGGGGCTGGTACAAGAGACCCAGTACTTC. The V call is TRBV11-2, the J call TRBJ2-5; TRBD1 or TRBD2 may be the D gene (6 bases each). CDR1 and CDR2 (germline): SGHAT, FQNNGV. The V end was cut by 6 bases, the J end by 2 bases, with 16 bases between. The CDR3 is made up of 15 amino acids.

CDR3 nucleotide sequence: TGTGCCAGCAGCCCACGACAGGGGATCGGCACTGAAGCTTTCTTT. Protein sequence: CASSPRQGIGTEAFF. This chain uses TRBV7-6 with TRBJ1-1, with TRBD1 matching 8 bases. J lost 4 bases, V lost 5 bases, and 9 bases had no gene match. This CDR3 is built from 15 residues. The V gene's germline CDR1 is SGHVS and CDR2 FNYEAQ.

The J gene is TRBJ2-2, the V gene TRBV24-1; 9 nucleotides agree with TRBD1. The CDR3 consists of 15 residues. The germline V gene has CDR1 KGHDR and CDR2 SFDVKD. The ends lost 9 bases at V and 2 bases at J; junction bases unmatched: 6. The DNA of the CDR3 is TGTGCCACCGGGAGGGACAGGGTCAACACCGGGGAGCTGTTTTTT. Translating gives CATGRDRVNTGELFF.

V and J are TRBV6-5 and TRBJ1-5; a weak D match, TRBD1 (5 bases). Deletions cut 6 bases from V and 4 bases from J, with 10 bases between. The CDR3 sequence is 13 residues long. Germline lookup yields CDR1 MNHEY and CDR2 SVGAGI. The CDR3 sequence is CASRPGLNQPQHF. The CDR3 nucleotides read TGTGCCAGCAGGCCAGGGTTGAATCAGCCCCAGCATTTT.

This clonotype was counted only a few times. This chain joins TRBV19 and TRBJ2-1; a weak D match, TRBD2 (6 bases). Germline V gives CDR1 LNHDA, CDR2 SQIVND (reference sequence). Trimming took 5 bases from V and 4 from J, leaving 9 bases between them. This CDR3 has 13 amino acids. The chain's CDR3 is CASSWGVYNEQFF. The CDR3 DNA reads TGTGCCAGTAGTTGGGGGGTTTACAATGAGCAGTTCTTC.

This clonotype was detected only a few times. This rearrangement joins TRBV14 to TRBJ1-1, with D unresolved. The CDR3 is 16 residues long. Trimming pared 10 bases from V and 1 base from J, leaving 22 bases between. Germline CDR1 and CDR2: SGHDN and FVKESK. As DNA, the CDR3 is TGTGCCATCAGTGAGCCAGGCGTAGATCGGAACACTGAAGCTTTCTTT. This sequence encodes CAISEPGVDRNTEAFF.

The genes are TRBV20-1 and TRBJ2-7, with D tentatively TRBD2 (6 bases). Trimming removed 3 bases at V and 0 bases at J, with 9 bases between. CDR1 is DFQATT, CDR2 SNEGSKA, per germline (reference sequence). This CDR3 contains 13 residues. The CDR3 spells CSARGGLSYEQYF. The CDR3 region has the DNA TGCAGTGCTAGGGGGGGTCTCTCCTACGAGCAGTACTTC.

This clonotype was observed once. The chain uses TRBV30 and TRBJ2-7; 7 bases are shared with TRBD1. The CDR3 loop spans 14 amino acids. The junction had 2 bases not matched to a gene; V was cut back by 0 bases and J by 0 bases. The germline V gene has CDR1 GTSNPN and CDR2 SVGIG (reference sequence). DNA for the CDR3: TGTGCCTGGAGTGTGGGGGACAGCTCCTACGAGCAGTACTTC. It yields the protein CAWSVGDSSYEQYF.

V usage is TRBV6-6 and J usage is TRBJ1-2; 7 bases align to TRBD1. V shed 0 bases and J 3 bases; nucleotides not matched to a gene: 7. The V gene's germline CDR1 is MNHNY and CDR2 SVGAGI (reference sequence). There are 16 residues in the CDR3. CDR3 nucleotides: TGTGCCAGCAGTTACTCGATGAGGCAGGGGGACTATGGCTACACCTTC. Translation gives CASSYSMRQGDYGYTF.

V usage is TRBV19 and J usage is TRBJ2-6; D may be TRBD1 (7 bases). Per the germline V gene, CDR1 is LNHDA and CDR2 is SQIVND (reference sequence). V lost 5 bases and J 1 base, leaving 12 bases between the germline ends. This CDR3 spans 16 amino acids. CDR3 sequence (DNA): TGTGCCAGTAGTTGGCAGGGGGGATCTGGGGCCAACGTCCTGACTTTC. It translates to CASSWQGGSGANVLTF.

The J gene is TRBJ2-2, the V gene TRBV3-1; no reliable D call. V was clipped by 4 bases and J by 5 bases, with 14 bases between them. The CDR3 loop spans 15 amino acids. CDR1 LGHDT and CDR2 YNNKEL come from the germline V gene (reference sequence). The CDR3 DNA is TGTGCCAGCAGCCGAGACCCCACGAGAACCGGGGAGCTGTTTTTT. It encodes CASSRDPTRTGELFF. The full variable domain, completed using reference TRBV3-1 and TRBJ2-2, is DTAVSQTPKYLVTQMGNDKSIKCEQNLGHDTMYWYKQDSKKFLKIMFSYNNKELIINETVPNRFSPKSPDKAHLNLHINSLELGDSAVYFCASSRDPTRTGELFFGEGSRLTVL.

The chain combines TRBV6-1 with TRBJ1-4; no clear D. The CDR3 totals 13 residues. Germline V gene lookup returns CDR1 MNHNS and CDR2 SASEGT. Deletions cut 3 bases from V and 8 bases from J, with 10 bases between. The chain's CDR3 is CASSETRREKLFF. CDR3 coding DNA: TGTGCCAGCAGTGAGACAAGGAGAGAAAAACTGTTTTTT.

With respect to this clonotype: A much larger clonotype is one base distant, so this may be a read error. The chain combines TRBV2 with TRBJ2-7; D unclear. The length of the CDR3 is 12 residues. Trimming shortened V by 6 bases and J by 5 bases, and 11 bases separated the two germline ends. Per germline, CDR1 SNHLY and CDR2 FYNNEI. CDR3 residues: CASSQVPDEQYF. Here the CDR3 DNA reads TGTGCCAGCAGCCAAGTCCCCGACGAGCAGTACTTC.